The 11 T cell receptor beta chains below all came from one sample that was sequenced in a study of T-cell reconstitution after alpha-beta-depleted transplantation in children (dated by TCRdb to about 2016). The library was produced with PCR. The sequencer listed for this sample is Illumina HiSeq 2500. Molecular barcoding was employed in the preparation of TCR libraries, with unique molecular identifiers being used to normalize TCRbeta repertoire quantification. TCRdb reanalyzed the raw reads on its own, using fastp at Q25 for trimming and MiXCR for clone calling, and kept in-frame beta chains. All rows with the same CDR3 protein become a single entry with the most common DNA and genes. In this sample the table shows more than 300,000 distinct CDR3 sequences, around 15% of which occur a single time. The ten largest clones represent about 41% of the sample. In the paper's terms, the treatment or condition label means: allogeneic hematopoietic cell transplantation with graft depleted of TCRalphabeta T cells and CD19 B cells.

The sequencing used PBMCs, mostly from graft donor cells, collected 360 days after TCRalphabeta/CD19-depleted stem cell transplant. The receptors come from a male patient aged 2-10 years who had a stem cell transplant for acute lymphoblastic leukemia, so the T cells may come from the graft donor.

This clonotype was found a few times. The CDR3 spells CATSRDVRGLAGGIEQYF. CDR3 in DNA: TGTGCCACCAGCAGAGATGTCCGGGGACTAGCGGGAGGAATCGAGCAGTACTTC. This chain connects TRBV15 to TRBJ2-7; 15 nucleotides line up with TRBD2. The V gene end was trimmed by 0 bases and the J gene end by 6 bases; junction bases not matched to a gene: 9. Germline V gene sequence: CDR1 LNHNV, CDR2 YYDKDF (reference sequence). The CDR3 length is 18 residues.

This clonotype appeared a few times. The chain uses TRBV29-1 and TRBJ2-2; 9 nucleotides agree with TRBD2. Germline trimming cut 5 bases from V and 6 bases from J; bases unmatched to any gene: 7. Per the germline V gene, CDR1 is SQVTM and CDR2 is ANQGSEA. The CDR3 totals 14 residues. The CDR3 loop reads CSVRLSGSPGELFF. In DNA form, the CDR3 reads TGCAGCGTTCGTCTTAGCGGGAGTCCCGGGGAGCTGTTTTTT.

CDR3 nucleotides: TGTGCCACGTCGGGACGAGCCTACGAGCAGTACTTC. This translates into CATSGRAYEQYF. The gene calls are TRBV10-3 and TRBJ2-7, with D possibly called TRBD1 or TRBD2 (5 bases each). Germline V lookup: CDR1 ENHRY, CDR2 SYGVKD. This CDR3 is 12 amino acids long. V lost 10 bases to trimming and J lost 2 bases, with 12 bases between them.

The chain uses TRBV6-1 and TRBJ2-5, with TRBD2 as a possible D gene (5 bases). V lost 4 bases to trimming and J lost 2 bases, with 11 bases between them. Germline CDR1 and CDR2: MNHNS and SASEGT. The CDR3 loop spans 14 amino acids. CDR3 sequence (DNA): TGTGCCAGCAGTGCCGTCGGGGTACAAGAGACCCAGTACTTC. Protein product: CASSAVGVQETQYF.

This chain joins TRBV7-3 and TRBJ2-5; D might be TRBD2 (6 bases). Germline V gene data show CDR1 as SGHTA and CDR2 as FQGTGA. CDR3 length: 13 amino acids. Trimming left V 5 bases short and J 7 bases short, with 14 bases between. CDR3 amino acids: CASSPGPEGTQYF. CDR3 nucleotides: TGTGCCAGCAGCCCCGGTCCGGAGGGGACCCAGTACTTC.

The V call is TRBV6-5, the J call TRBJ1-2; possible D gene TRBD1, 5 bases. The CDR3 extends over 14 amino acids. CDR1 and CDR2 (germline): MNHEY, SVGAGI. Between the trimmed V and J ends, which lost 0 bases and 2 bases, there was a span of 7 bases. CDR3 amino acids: CASSYSRANYGYTF. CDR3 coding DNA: TGTGCCAGCAGTTACTCCAGGGCCAACTATGGCTACACCTTC.

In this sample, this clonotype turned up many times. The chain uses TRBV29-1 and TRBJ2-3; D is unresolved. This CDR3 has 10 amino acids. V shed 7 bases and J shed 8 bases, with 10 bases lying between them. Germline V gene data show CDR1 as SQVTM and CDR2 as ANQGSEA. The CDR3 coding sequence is TGCAGCGCCCGGTATGGTACGCAGTATTTT. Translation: CSARYGTQYF.

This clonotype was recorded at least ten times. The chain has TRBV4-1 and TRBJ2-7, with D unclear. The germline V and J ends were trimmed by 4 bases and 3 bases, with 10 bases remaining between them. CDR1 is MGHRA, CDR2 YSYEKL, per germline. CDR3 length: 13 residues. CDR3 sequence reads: CASSLSQDYEQYF. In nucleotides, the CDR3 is TGCGCCAGCAGCCTCTCCCAAGACTACGAGCAGTACTTC.

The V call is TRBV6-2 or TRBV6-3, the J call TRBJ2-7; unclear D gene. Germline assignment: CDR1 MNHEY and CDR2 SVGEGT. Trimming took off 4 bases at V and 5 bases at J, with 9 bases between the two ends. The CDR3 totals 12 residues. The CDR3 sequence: CASSFTVDEQYF. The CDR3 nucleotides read TGTGCCAGCAGTTTTACTGTGGACGAGCAGTACTTC.

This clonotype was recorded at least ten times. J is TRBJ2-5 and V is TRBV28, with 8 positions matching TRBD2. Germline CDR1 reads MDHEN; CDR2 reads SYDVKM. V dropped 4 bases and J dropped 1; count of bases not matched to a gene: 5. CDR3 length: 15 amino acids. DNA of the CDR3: TGTGCCAGCAGTTGGGAACTAGCGGTCCAAGAGACCCAGTACTTC. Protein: CASSWELAVQETQYF.

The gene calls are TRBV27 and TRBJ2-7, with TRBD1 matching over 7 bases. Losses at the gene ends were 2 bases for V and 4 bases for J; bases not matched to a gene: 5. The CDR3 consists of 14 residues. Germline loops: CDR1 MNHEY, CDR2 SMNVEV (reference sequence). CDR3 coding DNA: TGTGCCAGCAGTTTACGACAGGGACGGTACGAGCAGTACTTC. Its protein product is CASSLRQGRYEQYF.